A selection of T cell receptor beta chains follows, all from one sample in a study of T-cell reconstitution after alpha-beta-depleted transplantation in children. One entry per CDR3 protein, called by TCRdb with MiXCR from the PCR reads. The table has approximately 400,000 distinct CDR3 sequences, 11% seen once. Sequencing was performed on PBMCs from the stem cell graft donor, taken from the stem cell graft. The receptor set was obtained from a human donor who donated a stem cell graft to a child with acute myeloid leukemia. CDR3s leave out the opening cysteine and the closing phenylalanine or tryptophan. For some rows the clone size is stated as once, few or many, or as a class when expanded; others skip it.

abundance	j_gene	len	v_gene	CDR3aa
few	TRBJ2-3	12	TRBV10-3	AISSAPSTDTQY
few	TRBJ1-2	12	TRBV25-1	ASSVPGQNYGYT
few	TRBJ1-5	13	TRBV6-5	ASSPSIYSNQPQH
NA	TRBJ2-7	11	TRBV29-1	SVLGTGAYEQY
NA	TRBJ1-2	11	TRBV7-9	ASSRDRVDGYT
many	TRBJ2-7	12	TRBV20-1	SAGTGGSSYEQY
few	TRBJ1-1	14	TRBV27	ASSLSFGGGNTEAF
NA	TRBJ2-7	11	TRBV20-1	SAATSGAYEQY
few	TRBJ2-3	11	TRBV3-1	ASSQGGGPNTY
NA	TRBJ2-1	13	TRBV19	ASTRYLTTYNEQF
few	TRBJ1-2	11	TRBV4-3	ASSQDWGSGYT
few	TRBJ2-1	11	TRBV5-6	ASNERGYNEQF
few	TRBJ1-4	12	TRBV9	ASSSSGLGEKLF
NA	TRBJ1-1	11	TRBV7-2	ASSLVADGEAF
NA	TRBJ2-3	13	TRBV7-9	ASSLAGTVGTTQY
few	TRBJ2-7	12	TRBV4-2	ASSQDQGVYEQY
NA	TRBJ2-3	10	TRBV29-1	SVDNPNLTQY